This paragraph reports one TCR beta chain. Its specificity is unknown. The protocol was immunoSEQ multiplex PCR, while the TCRdb copy is restricted to in-frame clones and leaves out a portion. The sample records roughly 1,800,000 clones, approximately 95% being singletons. This specimen belongs to a study of shared clonotypes between healthy human individuals. Study outcomes and limitations: Larger estimated richness was generally seen in naive subsets than in memory subsets. Roughly 5% of naive CD4 clonotypes were shared across a few donors. There were few donors, and this limited the genetic and exposure-history diversity represented.

This CDR3 has 18 residues. CDR1 and CDR2 from the germline V gene are KGHSH and LQKENI. The V gene end was trimmed by 3 bases and the J gene end by 0 bases; junction bases not matched to a gene: 6. Naive CD8 cells lacked CD45RO, underwent positive selection for CCR7 and left out terminally differentiated effector memory CD45RA+ cells. All donors qualified as healthy HIV-negative adults and had experienced no recent acute infections or vaccinations. The receptor's source is a man between 18 and 29 years old in good health. The chain couples TRBV18 to TRBJ2-3, with 13 bases lining up with TRBD2. Sequenced: naive CD8+ T cells sorted from blood. CDR3 in amino acids: CASSPATSGRRSTDTQYF. For the CDR3, the DNA is TGTGCCAGCTCACCCGCGACTAGCGGGAGGAGAAGCACAGATACGCAGTATTTT.